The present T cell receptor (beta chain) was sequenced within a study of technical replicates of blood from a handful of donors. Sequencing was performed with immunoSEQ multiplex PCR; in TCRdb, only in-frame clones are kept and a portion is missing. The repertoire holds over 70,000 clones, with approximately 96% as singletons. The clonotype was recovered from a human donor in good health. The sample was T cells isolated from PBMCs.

CDR3 DNA sequence: TGTGCCAGCAAACAACCGGGACACAACTATGGCTACACCTTC. It yields the protein CASKQPGHNYGYTF. The V gene is TRBV25-1, the J gene TRBJ1-2, with TRBD1 as a possible D gene (6 bases). CDR3 size: 14 residues. V dropped 7 bases and J dropped 2 bases, with 14 bases sitting between them. Germline values: CDR1 MGHDK, CDR2 SYGVNS.